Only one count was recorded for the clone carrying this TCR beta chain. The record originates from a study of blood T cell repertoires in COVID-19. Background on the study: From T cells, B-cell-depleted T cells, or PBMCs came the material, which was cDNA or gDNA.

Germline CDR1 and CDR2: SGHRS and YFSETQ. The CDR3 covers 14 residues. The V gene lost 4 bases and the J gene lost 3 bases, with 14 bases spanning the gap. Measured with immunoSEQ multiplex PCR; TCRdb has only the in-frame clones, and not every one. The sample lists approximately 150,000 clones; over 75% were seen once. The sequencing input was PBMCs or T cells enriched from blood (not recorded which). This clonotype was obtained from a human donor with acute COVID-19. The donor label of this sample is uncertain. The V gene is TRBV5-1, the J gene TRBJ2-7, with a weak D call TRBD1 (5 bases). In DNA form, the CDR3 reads TGCGCCAGCAGCCAGGGCCCCGGTATCTACGAGCAGTACTTC. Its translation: CASSQGPGIYEQYF.